This T cell receptor (beta chain) was observed in a study of T cell responses to AZD1222 COVID-19 vaccine. With 4 bases removed from V and 1 base from J, the gap between germline ends came to 16 bases. This CDR3 comprises 17 residues. Germline CDR1 LGHDT, CDR2 YNNKEL (reference sequence). Sequencing was performed with immunoSEQ multiplex PCR; in TCRdb, only in-frame clones are kept and a portion is missing. The data hold roughly 71,000 clones, with 85% observed a single time. The chain carries TRBV3-1 (or the pseudogene TRBV3-2) and TRBJ2-2; either TRBD1 or TRBD2 may supply D (5 bases each). This TCR derives from an adult in good health. The input for sequencing was peripheral blood, taken on day 0 of AZD1222 vaccination. The chain's CDR3 is CASSRNPGPWNTGELFF. The CDR3 DNA reads TGTGCCAGCAGCCGAAATCCGGGACCCTGGAACACCGGGGAGCTGTTTTTT.